This T cell receptor beta chain appears in the sequencing data of a study of OX40 agonist ivuxolimab in advanced cancers. This clone appeared a single time. TCRdb keeps only in-frame clones here, not all; method: immunoSEQ multiplex PCR. The table records about 76,000 clones, over 75% of them present only once. V shed 0 bases and J shed 5 bases, with 6 bases lying between them. Germline V gives CDR1 SGHNT, CDR2 YENEEA. CDR3 size: 13 residues. The V call is TRBV11-3, the J call TRBJ2-3; no reliable D call. The receptor was derived from an adult with an advanced solid tumor such as melanoma, head and neck, liver or kidney cancer. The material sequenced was CD4+ or CD8+ T cells sorted from blood, taken in a trial of the OX40 agonist ivuxolimab. CDR3 DNA sequence: TGTGCCAGCAGCTTAGAATGGCTAGATACGCAGTATTTT. Translation gives CASSLEWLDTQYF.